This T cell receptor (beta chain) was observed in a study of metastatic and nonmetastatic thyroid tumors. Study as a whole: Blood and tumor or nodule tissue repertoires from malignant and benign thyroid patients were compared.

From the PCR reads, TCRdb re-called clones with MiXCR. This table holds approximately 34,000 clones, 15% to 20% found once. This clone has only a few counts. V lost 2 bases, J lost 6 bases, and 9 bases stayed unmatched. This CDR3 is 16 amino acids long. Germline-derived CDR1 and CDR2 are MDHEN and SYDVKM. Before thyroid surgery, none of the patients had received any treatment. The sequenced sample consisted of blood. The chain uses TRBV28 and TRBJ1-5, with 8 bases matching TRBD1. This TCR derives from a female donor with papillary thyroid cancer or a benign thyroid nodule (not recorded which). Some clones in this sample may be carry-over from other donors' samples. The CDR3 region is CASSLIAQGVCQPQHF. CDR3 DNA sequence: TGTGCCAGCAGTTTAATTGCACAGGGGGTTTGTCAGCCCCAGCATTTT.